Listed below are T cell receptor beta chains from one sample, sequenced in a study of tumor and adjacent non-tumor tissue in lung cancer. A single record per CDR3 protein comes from TCRdb applying MiXCR to the multiplex PCR reads. This sample has 90,000 to 110,000 distinct CDR3 sequences; approximately 71% occur once, and the top ten carry roughly 35%. The material sequenced was lung tumor tissue. Receptors were obtained from a woman aged 55-70 years with non-small cell lung cancer. The CDR3 runs from the conserved cysteine through the conserved F or W. The D gene is left open where the match is weak. The size of a clone is reported for some rows only, either as once, few or many, or as a class for expanded clones.

DNA: TGTGTCAGCAGCAACAGGGTGGGTGGCTACACCTTC
CDR3: CVSSNRVGGYTF
D: -
J: TRBJ1-2
size: -
V: TRBV12-3/TRBV12-4

DNA: TGTGCCAGCAGTCCAGGCCGTAACACTGAAGATTTCTTT
CDR3: CASSPGRNTEDFF
D: -
J: TRBJ1-1
size: -
V: TRBV7-2

DNA: TGCAGCGCTCGGGACACAGCGAACACTGAAGCCTTCTTT
CDR3: CSARDTANTEAFF
D: -
J: TRBJ1-1
size: -
V: TRBV29-1

DNA: TGTGTCAGCAGTTACTTGGCGAGGCTAGCGGGACCTAAGAAAAATGAGCAGTCCTTC
CDR3: CVSSYLARLAGPKKNEQSF
D: TRBD2
J: TRBJ2-1
size: -
V: TRBV6-2/TRBV6-3

DNA: TGCATTGCTAGAGATCGTGGGGGAAACTATGGCTACTCCTTC
CDR3: CIARDRGGNYGYSF
D: -
J: TRBJ1-2
size: -
V: TRBV20-1

DNA: TGTGCCAGCAGCCTGGGGGGGAAGCCCCAGCATTTT
CDR3: CASSLGGKPQHF
D: -
J: TRBJ1-5
size: -
V: TRBV7-9

DNA: TGTACCAACAGTTTAGCCCTTTTAACAGGGACAGATACGCAGTATTTT
CDR3: CTNSLALLTGTDTQYF
D: -
J: TRBJ2-3
size: -
V: TRBV12-3/TRBV12-4

DNA: TGCAATGCCCGTGGAACAGTCGCAGATACGCAGTATTTT
CDR3: CNARGTVADTQYF
D: -
J: TRBJ2-3
size: -
V: TRBV20-1

DNA: TGTGCCAGCAGTTCTTATACCCGGGACAGGGCTGGAAACACCATATATTTT
CDR3: CASSSYTRDRAGNTIYF
D: TRBD1
J: TRBJ1-3
size: -
V: TRBV12-3/TRBV12-4

DNA: TGTGCCAGCAGCCTAGACAGGGACTCGGGTACACAGTATTTT
CDR3: CASSLDRDSGTQYF
D: -
J: TRBJ2-3
size: -
V: TRBV11-2

DNA: TGTGCCAGCAAGGTAAGGCGGGATGCCTATAATGAGCAGTTCTTC
CDR3: CASKVRRDAYNEQFF
D: -
J: TRBJ2-1
size: -
V: TRBV11-2

DNA: TGTGCCAGTGGTTCGCAACCGGGACTAATCTATGGCTACACCTTC
CDR3: CASGSQPGLIYGYTF
D: -
J: TRBJ1-2
size: -
V: TRBV6-6

DNA: TGTACCAGCAGCCCTCACGGATTGAAGACTGAAGCTTTCTTT
CDR3: CTSSPHGLKTEAFF
D: -
J: TRBJ1-1
size: -
V: TRBV11-3

DNA: TGTGCCAGCTCCCGGGACAGGGGTCCCCAGTATTTT
CDR3: CASSRDRGPQYF
D: TRBD1
J: TRBJ2-3
size: -
V: TRBV11-2

DNA: TGCGCCAGCAGCCAAGGGACTAGCGGGGCAGATACGCAGTATTTT
CDR3: CASSQGTSGADTQYF
D: TRBD2
J: TRBJ2-3
size: large
V: TRBV4-3

DNA: TGTGCCAGCGGTGAAGGCCGGCCCCCCTATTCACCCATCCACTTT
CDR3: CASGEGRPPYSPIHF
D: -
J: TRBJ1-6
size: -
V: TRBV6-1

DNA: TGCAGTGCTAGTGATAGCGGGGGGGCAAGCATTCAGTACTTC
CDR3: CSASDSGGASIQYF
D: TRBD2
J: TRBJ2-4
size: -
V: TRBV20-1

DNA: TGCAGTGCTCAGGACGCACAGAGGAACACCTGGGAGCTGTTTTTT
CDR3: CSAQDAQRNTWELFF
D: -
J: TRBJ2-2
size: -
V: TRBV20-1

DNA: TGTCCCAGCAGCCAAACTGCCCCTAACTATGGCTACACCTTC
CDR3: CPSSQTAPNYGYTF
D: -
J: TRBJ1-2
size: -
V: TRBV7-9

DNA: TGCAGTGACATTGGGGACACTGAAGCTTTCTTT
CDR3: CSDIGDTEAFF
D: -
J: TRBJ1-1
size: -
V: TRBV20-1

DNA: TGTGCCTGGACCCCATGGGGCCAAGAGACCCAGTACTTC
CDR3: CAWTPWGQETQYF
D: -
J: TRBJ2-5
size: -
V: TRBV30

DNA: TGTGCCAGCAGTCCGCTTTCGGGTGAGCAGTTCTTC
CDR3: CASSPLSGEQFF
D: -
J: TRBJ2-1
size: -
V: TRBV12-3/TRBV12-4

DNA: TGTGCCAGCAGCTTAGTATTAGCGGGGCCCTCTTACGAGCAGAACTTC
CDR3: CASSLVLAGPSYEQNF
D: TRBD2
J: TRBJ2-7
size: -
V: TRBV11-2

DNA: TGCGTCAGCAGCCAAGAGGGACTAGCGTCCTACGAACAGTACTTC
CDR3: CVSSQEGLASYEQYF
D: TRBD2
J: TRBJ2-7
size: -
V: TRBV4-3

DNA: TGTGCCAGCAGTGCGGGACACATGAACACTGAAGCTTTCTTT
CDR3: CASSAGHMNTEAFF
D: -
J: TRBJ1-1
size: many
V: TRBV6-2/TRBV6-3

DNA: TGTGCCTGCAATTCTGGCAGGGTCACCGGGGAGCTGTTTTTT
CDR3: CACNSGRVTGELFF
D: -
J: TRBJ2-2
size: -
V: TRBV5-4

DNA: TGCAGCGGTAGAGGGGACATCAACAGCTACACCTTC
CDR3: CSGRGDINSYTF
D: -
J: TRBJ1-2
size: -
V: TRBV29-1

DNA: TGCAGTGCTAGATCCAGGGGTAACTCCTACGAGCAGTACTTC
CDR3: CSARSRGNSYEQYF
D: -
J: TRBJ2-7
size: -
V: TRBV20-1

DNA: TGCGCCAGCAACTCTGCGCGGGGGATTAACGAGCAGTACTTC
CDR3: CASNSARGINEQYF
D: TRBD2
J: TRBJ2-7
size: -
V: TRBV4-3

DNA: TGCAGCGCTGTCCCCTGGGACAGTCAAAAGACCCAGTACTTC
CDR3: CSAVPWDSQKTQYF
D: TRBD1
J: TRBJ2-5
size: -
V: TRBV29-1

DNA: TGTGCCAGCGCGGAGGGGGACCCCACAGATACGCAGTATTTT
CDR3: CASAEGDPTDTQYF
D: -
J: TRBJ2-3
size: many
V: TRBV6-2/TRBV6-3

DNA: TGCAGTGCTAGGGAAACAGGGGTTGGGAACCAGTGCTTC
CDR3: CSARETGVGNQCF
D: TRBD1
J: TRBJ2-5
size: -
V: TRBV20-1

DNA: TGTGCCAGCAGCTTAGATTCGAAGCTAGCGGGGGGCCCAAATATCACAGATACGCAGTATTTT
CDR3: CASSLDSKLAGGPNITDTQYF
D: TRBD2
J: TRBJ2-3
size: -
V: TRBV11-3

DNA: TGTACAAGCAGTTTACCTGGGCCAACTAATGAAAAACTGTTTTTT
CDR3: CTSSLPGPTNEKLFF
D: -
J: TRBJ1-4
size: -
V: TRBV28

DNA: TGCGCCAGCGAGCCGGGGCCCGGGACAGACAATGCAATTAATGAAAAACTGTTTTTT
CDR3: CASEPGPGTDNAINEKLFF
D: TRBD1
J: TRBJ1-4
size: -
V: TRBV23-1

DNA: TGTGCCAGCAGCTCCAGGGTGGTAAGGGGTAGCGAGCAGTACTTC
CDR3: CASSSRVVRGSEQYF
D: -
J: TRBJ2-7
size: -
V: TRBV7-8

DNA: TGTGCCAGCAGCGATCGTGGGCAGGGGAGGGTGAAGCAGTTCTTC
CDR3: CASSDRGQGRVKQFF
D: -
J: TRBJ2-1
size: few
V: TRBV11-2

DNA: TGCGCCAGCCGGACTCCCGGAGGACAGGGGGGGGAATATGGCTACACCTTC
CDR3: CASRTPGGQGGEYGYTF
D: TRBD1
J: TRBJ1-2
size: once
V: TRBV4-1

DNA: TGTGCCAGCTGTCGCCAGACAGGGGGAGACTACGAGCAGTGCTTT
CDR3: CASCRQTGGDYEQCF
D: TRBD1
J: TRBJ2-7
size: -
V: TRBV6-6

DNA: TGTGCCAGCAGTGAACATACGCCTACAAACATTCAGTACTTC
CDR3: CASSEHTPTNIQYF
D: -
J: TRBJ2-4
size: -
V: TRBV28

DNA: TGCGCCAGCAGCCAAAGAGGGCTCATCACAGATACGCAGTATTTT
CDR3: CASSQRGLITDTQYF
D: -
J: TRBJ2-3
size: -
V: TRBV4-1

DNA: TGCGCCAGCAGTCAAGATCGTGGCAATCAGTCCCAGCATTTT
CDR3: CASSQDRGNQSQHF
D: -
J: TRBJ1-5
size: few
V: TRBV4-3

DNA: TGTGCCAGCAGTTCCGGACATGCAACTGGAGCTTTCTTT
CDR3: CASSSGHATGAFF
D: -
J: TRBJ1-1
size: -
V: TRBV6-1

DNA: TGTGCCAGCGCTAATTTTTCCCGGACGGGCGCCCGCGAGCAGTACTTC
CDR3: CASANFSRTGAREQYF
D: -
J: TRBJ2-7
size: -
V: TRBV5-6

DNA: TGTGCCAGCAGTGAAGAAAGGGGGGGTGGCTACACCTTC
CDR3: CASSEERGGGYTF
D: -
J: TRBJ1-2
size: -
V: TRBV2

DNA: TGTGCCAGCAGTGGTAGCGGGCCCGATTACAATGAGCAGTTCTTC
CDR3: CASSGSGPDYNEQFF
D: TRBD2
J: TRBJ2-1
size: -
V: TRBV28

DNA: TGTGCCAGCAGCTTGGACAGCACCGGGAAGCTGTTTTTT
CDR3: CASSLDSTGKLFF
D: -
J: TRBJ2-2
size: once
V: TRBV5-4

DNA: TGCACCGTTGATTCAGTGGGAGATTCGTACGAGCAGTACTTC
CDR3: CTVDSVGDSYEQYF
D: -
J: TRBJ2-7
size: once
V: TRBV29-1

DNA: TGTGCCAACAGTAGGAGTACCCAACAAGAGACCCAGTACTTC
CDR3: CANSRSTQQETQYF
D: -
J: TRBJ2-5
size: -
V: TRBV6-2/TRBV6-3